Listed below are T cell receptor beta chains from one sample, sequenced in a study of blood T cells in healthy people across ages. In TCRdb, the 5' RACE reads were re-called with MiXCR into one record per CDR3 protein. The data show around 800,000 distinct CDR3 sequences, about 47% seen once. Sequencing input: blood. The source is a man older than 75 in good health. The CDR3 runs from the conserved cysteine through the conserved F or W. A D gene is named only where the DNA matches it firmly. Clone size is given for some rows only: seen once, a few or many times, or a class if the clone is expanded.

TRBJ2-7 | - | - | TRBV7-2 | CASSIGYTYEQYF | TGTGCCAGCAGCATCGGATATACCTACGAGCAGTACTTC
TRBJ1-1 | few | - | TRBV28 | CASSHYLSTEAFF | TGTGCCAGCAGTCACTACCTAAGCACTGAAGCTTTCTTT
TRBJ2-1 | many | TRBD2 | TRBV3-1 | CASSQVRAGGEQFF | TGTGCCAGCAGCCAAGTTAGGGCGGGAGGCGAGCAGTTCTTC
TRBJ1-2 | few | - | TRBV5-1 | CASSSGPTEDYGYTF | TGCGCCAGCAGCTCCGGACCGACAGAGGACTATGGCTACACCTTC
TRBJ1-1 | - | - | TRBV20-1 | CSASRQSTEAFF | TGCAGTGCTAGCAGACAGAGCACTGAAGCTTTCTTT
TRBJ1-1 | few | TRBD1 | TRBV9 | CASSPTAADRGTEAFF | TGTGCCAGCAGTCCAACCGCCGCGGACAGGGGCACTGAAGCTTTCTTT
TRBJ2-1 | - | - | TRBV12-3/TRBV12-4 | CASTALEPYNEQFF | TGTGCCAGCACCGCGCTAGAACCATACAATGAGCAGTTCTTC
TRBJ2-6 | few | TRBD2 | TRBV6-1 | CASSPELAEGANVLTF | TGTGCCAGCAGCCCGGAACTAGCGGAAGGGGCCAACGTCCTGACTTTC
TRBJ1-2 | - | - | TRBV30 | CAWRPSTQGLGYTF | TGTGCCTGGAGGCCATCCACACAGGGACTGGGCTACACCTTC
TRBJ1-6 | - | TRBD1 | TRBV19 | CASTGQARNSPLHF | TGTGCCAGTACTGGACAGGCTCGGAATTCACCCCTCCACTTT
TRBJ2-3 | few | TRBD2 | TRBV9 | CASSVSSGRTDTQYF | TGTGCCAGCAGCGTTTCTAGCGGGAGGACAGATACGCAGTATTTT
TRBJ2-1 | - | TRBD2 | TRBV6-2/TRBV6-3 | CASRPHVAGTYERFF | TGTGCCAGCCGCCCTCATGTAGCGGGAACCTATGAGCGGTTCTTC
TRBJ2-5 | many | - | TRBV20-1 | CSASAGANSQETQYF | TGCAGTGCTAGTGCCGGGGCTAACAGCCAAGAGACCCAGTACTTC
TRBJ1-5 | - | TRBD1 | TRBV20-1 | CSTTGPGTGRSNQPQHF | TGCAGTACCACAGGTCCCGGGACAGGGAGATCCAATCAGCCCCAGCATTTT
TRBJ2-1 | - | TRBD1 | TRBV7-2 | CASSFYRGQGYNEQFF | TGTGCCAGCAGCTTCTATCGAGGACAGGGATACAATGAGCAGTTCTTC
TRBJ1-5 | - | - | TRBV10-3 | CAISESSGSNQPQHF | TGTGCCATCAGTGAGTCTTCCGGTAGCAATCAGCCCCAGCATTTT
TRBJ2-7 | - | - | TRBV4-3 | CASSQVYRDEQYF | TGCGCCAGCAGCCAAGTCTATAGGGACGAGCAGTACTTC
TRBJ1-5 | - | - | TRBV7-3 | CASSLHSKNSNQPQHF | TGTGCCAGCAGCTTACACAGCAAGAATAGCAATCAGCCCCAGCATTTT
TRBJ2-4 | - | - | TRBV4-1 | CASSPTQVNRRTYF | TGCGCCAGCAGTCCAACCCAAGTAAACAGGAGGACGTACTTC
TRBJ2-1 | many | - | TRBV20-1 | CSARTRGEQFF | TGCAGCGCCCGTACCCGGGGTGAGCAGTTCTTC
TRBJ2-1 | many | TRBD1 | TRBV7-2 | CASSPTTGVGNEQFF | TGTGCCAGCAGCCCCACGACAGGGGTTGGCAATGAGCAGTTCTTC
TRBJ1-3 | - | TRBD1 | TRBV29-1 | CSVGTGPSGNTIYF | TGCAGCGTTGGGACAGGGCCCTCTGGAAACACCATATATTTT
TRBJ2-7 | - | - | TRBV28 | CASTFQGWHEQYF | TGTGCCAGCACTTTTCAGGGGTGGCACGAGCAGTACTTC
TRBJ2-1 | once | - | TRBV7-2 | CTSSLGQSQETQFF | TGTACCAGCAGCTTAGGACAGTCCCAAGAGACCCAGTTCTTC
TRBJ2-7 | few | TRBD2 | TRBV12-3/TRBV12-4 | CASSQAGPYEQYF | TGTGCCAGCAGTCAAGCGGGACCCTACGAGCAGTACTTC
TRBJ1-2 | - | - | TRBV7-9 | CASSLTLPGGVGYTF | TGTGCCAGCAGCTTAACGTTGCCCGGGGGGGTAGGCTACACCTTC
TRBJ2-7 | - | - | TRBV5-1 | CASSPGEARYEQYF | TGCGCCAGCAGCCCTGGGGAGGCCAGATACGAGCAGTACTTC
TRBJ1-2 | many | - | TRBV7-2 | CASSLGAGGSYGYTF | TGTGCCAGCAGCTTAGGGGCGGGGGGGTCCTATGGCTACACCTTC
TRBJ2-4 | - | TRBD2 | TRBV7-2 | CASSLVFGGANIQYF | TGTGCCAGCAGCTTGGTTTTCGGGGGGGCGAACATTCAGTACTTC
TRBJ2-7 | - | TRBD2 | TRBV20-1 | CSASALAGNEQYF | TGCAGTGCTAGCGCTCTAGCGGGGAACGAGCAGTACTTC
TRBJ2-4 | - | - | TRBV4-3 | CASSQGFRNIQYF | TGCGCCAGCAGCCAAGGATTTAGAAACATTCAGTACTTC
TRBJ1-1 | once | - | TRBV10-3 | CAISEGQTNTEAFF | TGTGCCATCAGTGAGGGACAGACGAACACTGAAGCTTTCTTT
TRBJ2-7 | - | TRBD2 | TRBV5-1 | CASSSTSGLSSYEQYF | TGCGCCAGCAGCTCGACTAGCGGGTTGAGCTCCTACGAGCAGTACTTC
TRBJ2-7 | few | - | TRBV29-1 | CSVPESNPPYEQYF | TGCAGCGTTCCCGAATCGAACCCACCCTACGAGCAGTACTTC
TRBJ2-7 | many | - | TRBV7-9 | CASSVDPSYEQYF | TGTGCCAGCAGCGTGGACCCGTCCTACGAGCAGTACTTC
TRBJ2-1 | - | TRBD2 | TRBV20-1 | CSGRKAGTRGVNEQFF | TGCAGTGGGAGAAAAGCCGGGACTAGAGGCGTCAATGAGCAGTTCTTC
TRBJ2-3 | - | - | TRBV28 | CASSLAGEESTDTQYF | TGTGCCAGCAGTTTAGCAGGGGAGGAGAGCACAGATACGCAGTATTTT
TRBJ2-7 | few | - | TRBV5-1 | CASSLGGNPYEQYF | TGCGCCAGCAGCTTGGGCGGTAATCCCTACGAGCAGTACTTC
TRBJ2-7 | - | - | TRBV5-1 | CASSLGSLYNEQYF | TGCGCCAGCAGCTTGGGGAGCCTCTACAATGAGCAGTACTTC
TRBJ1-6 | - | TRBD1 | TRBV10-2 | CPSTRGNSPLHF | TGCCCCAGCACCAGGGGGAATTCACCCCTCCACTTT
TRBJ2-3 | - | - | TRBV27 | CASPSPSTDTQYF | TGTGCCAGCCCCTCGCCAAGCACAGATACGCAGTATTTT
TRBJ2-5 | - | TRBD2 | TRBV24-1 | CATSDSDVTSGPFGEQYF | TGTGCCACCAGTGATTCCGATGTGACTAGCGGTCCGTTCGGTGAGCAGTACTTC
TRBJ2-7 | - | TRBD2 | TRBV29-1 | CSVSKGTSGSSYEQYF | TGCAGCGTTTCGAAAGGTACTAGCGGGAGCTCCTACGAGCAGTACTTC
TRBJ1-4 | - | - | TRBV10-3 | CAIRLDSPNEKLFF | TGTGCCATCAGGCTGGACAGCCCTAATGAAAAACTGTTTTTT
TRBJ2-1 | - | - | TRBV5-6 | CASSAQRNNEQFF | TGTGCCAGCAGCGCCCAGAGAAACAATGAGCAGTTCTTC
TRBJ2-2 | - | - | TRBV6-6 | CASSSPDIPPGELFF | TGTGCCAGCAGTTCCCCAGACATTCCCCCCGGGGAGCTGTTTTTT
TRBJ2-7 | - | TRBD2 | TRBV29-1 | CSVRGGETRYF | TGCAGCGTTCGCGGGGGGGAGACCCGGTACTTC
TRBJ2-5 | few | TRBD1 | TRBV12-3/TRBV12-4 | CASGSGTVQETQYF | TGTGCCAGCGGCTCCGGGACAGTACAAGAGACCCAGTACTTC
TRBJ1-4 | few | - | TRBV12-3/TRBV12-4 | CASSLMISGPLGEKLFF | TGTGCCAGCAGTTTAATGATTTCAGGGCCGCTAGGGGAAAAACTGTTTTTT
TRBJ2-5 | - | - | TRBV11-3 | CASSDRQPQETQYF | TGTGCCAGCAGCGACCGACAGCCCCAAGAGACCCAGTACTTC
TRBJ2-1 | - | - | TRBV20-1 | CSASPSGPYNEQFF | TGCAGTGCTTCTCCCTCAGGGCCGTACAATGAGCAGTTCTTC
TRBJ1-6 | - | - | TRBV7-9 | CASKGNNSPLHF | TGTGCCAGCAAGGGAAATAATTCACCCCTCCACTTT
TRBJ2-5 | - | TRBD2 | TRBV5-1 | CASSLGLAGVGEETQYF | TGCGCCAGCAGCTTGGGACTAGCGGGAGTCGGAGAAGAGACCCAGTACTTC